This T cell receptor beta chain is drawn from a study of prognosis after radiotherapy for stage I lung cancer. Study details: Roughly five patients had oligometastatic NSCLC after their primary tumor was surgically resected, and 15 or so patients had newly diagnosed primary stage I lung tumors.

The genomic DNA TCR beta CDR3 region underwent two rounds of multiplex PCR. Round one of PCR was performed, and it used primers specific to each TRBV and TRBJ gene. TCRdb reprocessed the multiplex PCR reads with MiXCR, giving one entry per CDR3 protein. Counted here are about 14,000 distinct CDR3 sequences, roughly 25% occurring once; the ten biggest clones make up under 14%. This clonotype appeared many times. Its antigen is undetermined. Study conclusions and caveats: Any tumor specificity that the expanded TCR clones may have had was not determined. A difference in TRBV and TRBJ gene usage was reportedly seen between patients with and without metastases. Unique TCR clone counts dropped after stereotactic body radiation therapy, from a median of around 10,000 to 6,900.

Germline CDR1 is KGHSH and CDR2 is LQKENI. The ends lost 6 bases at V and 8 bases at J; junction bases unmatched: 15. This CDR3 is built from 15 residues. The input for sequencing was PBMCs, taken before or after stereotactic body radiation therapy (not recorded which). This receptor was obtained from a donor over 45 with non-small cell lung cancer. The chain carries TRBV18 and TRBJ1-2; 7 bases agree with TRBD1. The CDR3 reads CASSRAIDRVDGYTF. CDR3 nucleotide sequence: TGTGCCAGCTCCCGAGCCATAGACAGGGTTGACGGCTACACCTTC.